This TCR beta chain was observed in a study of cytotoxic CD8 clonotypes in ibrutinib-treated CLL. Study overall: Researchers reported about a dozen relapsed/refractory and under 16 treatment-naive patients, 17 of them IGHV unmutated.

This clone has a handful of counts. Produced via immunoSEQ multiplex PCR; TCRdb's table is partial and in-frame only. Of 50,000 to 65,000 clones detected, 45% to 60% appear once; the ten largest clones hold under 15%. This CDR3 spans 15 amino acids. The germline V and J ends were trimmed by 5 bases and 2 bases, with 14 bases remaining between them. Germline V gene sequence: CDR1 SGHRS, CDR2 YFSETQ. The gene calls are TRBV5-1 and TRBJ1-3; possibly TRBD1 for D (5 bases). The material was PBMCs, obtained after 12 months of ibrutinib treatment. This TCR came from a human donor with chronic lymphocytic leukemia. The CDR3 region has the DNA TGCGCCAGCAGAGAATCAGGGAAAGCTGGAAACACCATATATTTT. Translation: CASRESGKAGNTIYF.